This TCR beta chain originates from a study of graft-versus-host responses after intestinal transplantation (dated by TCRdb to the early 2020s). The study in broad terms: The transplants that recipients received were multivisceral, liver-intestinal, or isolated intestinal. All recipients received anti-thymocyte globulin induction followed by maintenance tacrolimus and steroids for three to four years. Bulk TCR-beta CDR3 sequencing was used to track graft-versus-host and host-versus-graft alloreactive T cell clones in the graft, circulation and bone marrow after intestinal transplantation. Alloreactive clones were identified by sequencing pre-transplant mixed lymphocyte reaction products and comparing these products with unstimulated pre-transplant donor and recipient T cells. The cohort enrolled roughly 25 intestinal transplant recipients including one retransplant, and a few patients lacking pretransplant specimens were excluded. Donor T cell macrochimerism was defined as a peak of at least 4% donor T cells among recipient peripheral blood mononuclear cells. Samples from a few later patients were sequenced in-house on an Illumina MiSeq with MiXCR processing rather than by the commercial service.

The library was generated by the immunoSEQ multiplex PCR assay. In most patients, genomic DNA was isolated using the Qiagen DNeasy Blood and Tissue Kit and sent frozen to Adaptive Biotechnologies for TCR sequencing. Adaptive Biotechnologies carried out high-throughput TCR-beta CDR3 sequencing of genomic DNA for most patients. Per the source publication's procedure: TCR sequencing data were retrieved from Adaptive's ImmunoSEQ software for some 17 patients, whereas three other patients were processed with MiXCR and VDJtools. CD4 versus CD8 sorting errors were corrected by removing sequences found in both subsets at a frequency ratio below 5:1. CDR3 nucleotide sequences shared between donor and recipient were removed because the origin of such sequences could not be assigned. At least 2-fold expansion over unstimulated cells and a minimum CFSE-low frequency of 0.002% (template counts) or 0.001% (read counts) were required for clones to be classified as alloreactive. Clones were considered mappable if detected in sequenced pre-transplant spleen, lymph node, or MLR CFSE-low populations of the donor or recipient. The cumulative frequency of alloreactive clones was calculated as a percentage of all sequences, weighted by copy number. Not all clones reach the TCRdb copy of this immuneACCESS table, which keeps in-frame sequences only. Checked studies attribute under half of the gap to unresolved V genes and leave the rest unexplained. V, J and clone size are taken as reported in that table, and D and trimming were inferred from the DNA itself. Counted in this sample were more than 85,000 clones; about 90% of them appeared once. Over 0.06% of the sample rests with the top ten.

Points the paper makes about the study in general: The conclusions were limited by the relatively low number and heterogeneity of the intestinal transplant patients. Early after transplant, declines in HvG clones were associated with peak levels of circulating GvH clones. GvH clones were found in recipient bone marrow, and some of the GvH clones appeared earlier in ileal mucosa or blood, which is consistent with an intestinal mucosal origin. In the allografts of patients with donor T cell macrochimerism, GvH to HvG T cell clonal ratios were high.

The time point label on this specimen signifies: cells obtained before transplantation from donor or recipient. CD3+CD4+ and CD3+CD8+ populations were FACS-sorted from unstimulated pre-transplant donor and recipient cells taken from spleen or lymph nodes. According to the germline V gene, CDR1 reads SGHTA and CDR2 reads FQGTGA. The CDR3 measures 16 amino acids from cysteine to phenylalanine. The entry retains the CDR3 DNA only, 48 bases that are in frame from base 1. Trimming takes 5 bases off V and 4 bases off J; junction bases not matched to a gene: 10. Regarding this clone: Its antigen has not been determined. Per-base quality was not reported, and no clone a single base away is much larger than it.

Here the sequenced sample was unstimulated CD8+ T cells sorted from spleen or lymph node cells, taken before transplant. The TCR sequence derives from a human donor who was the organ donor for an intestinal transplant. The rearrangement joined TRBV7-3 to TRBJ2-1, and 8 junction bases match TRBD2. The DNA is TGTGCCAGCAGCCCCCTCAGGGCTAGCGGGTACAATGAGCAGTTCTTC. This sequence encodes CASSPLRASGYNEQFF.